These T cell receptor beta chains were read from a single sample in a study of T cell responses to AZD1222 COVID-19 vaccine. Sequenced by immunoSEQ multiplex PCR; TCRdb stores in-frame clones only, minus some. This table has 95,000 to 110,000 clones, around 90% appearing once. The material was peripheral blood, obtained on day 0 of AZD1222 vaccination. Receptors originate from an adult in good health. Both conserved end residues are part of each CDR3. A D gene is named only where the DNA matches it firmly. Size is omitted from some rows. Given values are once, few, many or a class for expanded clones.

cdr3_length	clone_size	d_call	v_call	j_call	cdr3_nt	cdr3_aa
17	once	TRBD1	TRBV25-1	TRBJ1-3	TGTGCCAGCAGTGAGGCAGGGGGCGGTGGTTCTGGAAACACCATATATTTT	CASSEAGGGGSGNTIYF
14	.	TRBD2	TRBV27	TRBJ2-7	TGTGCCAGCAGAACTAGCGGAAGTAGGAACGAGCAGTACTTC	CASRTSGSRNEQYF
16	.	TRBD1	TRBV4-1	TRBJ1-3	TGCGCCAGCAGCTCGCGGACAGGAGACTTTGGAAACACCATATATTTT	CASSSRTGDFGNTIYF
16	few	TRBD1	TRBV25-1	TRBJ1-5	TGTGCCAGCAGTGTACGACAGGGAGGACTCAATCAGCCCCAGCATTTT	CASSVRQGGLNQPQHF
12	.	.	TRBV5-1	TRBJ2-1	TGCGCCAGCAGCTTAGTGGCGGGTGAGCAGTTCTTC	CASSLVAGEQFF
11	few	.	TRBV20-1	TRBJ1-2	TGCAGTGCTAGAGCCGCCTATGGCTACACCTTC	CSARAAYGYTF
15	.	TRBD1	TRBV4-2	TRBJ1-4	TGTGCCAGCAGCCAAGTAACAGGGGAACCTGAAAAACTGTTTTTT	CASSQVTGEPEKLFF
15	.	TRBD1	TRBV11-3	TRBJ2-1	TGTGCCAGCAGCTTACGAACAGGGGTCAGGAATGAGCAGTTCTTC	CASSLRTGVRNEQFF
19	.	.	TRBV5-1	TRBJ1-5	TGCGCCAGCAGCCCGCGACAGGTTAAGGGGGACTATAGCAATCAGCCCCAGCATTTT	CASSPRQVKGDYSNQPQHF
16	.	TRBD1	TRBV19	TRBJ1-2	TGTGCCAGTAGGGCAGGGGGCGTCTCTCTGCGGTATGGCTACACCTTC	CASRAGGVSLRYGYTF
14	once	TRBD1	TRBV7-2	TRBJ1-1	TGTGCCAGCAGCCCCGACAGGGTGAACACTGAAGCTTTCTTT	CASSPDRVNTEAFF
12	.	.	TRBV7-9	TRBJ2-7	TGTGCCAGCAGCTCCCGTTCCTACGAGCAGTACTTC	CASSSRSYEQYF
19	few	.	TRBV5-1	TRBJ1-3	TGCGCCAGCAGCTTGGGGCCTTCAGGAACCCAATTCTCTGGAAACACCATATATTTT	CASSLGPSGTQFSGNTIYF
16	.	.	TRBV5-4	TRBJ1-5	TGTGCCAGCAGCGCCTCTCCGGGACGAGTGGGCCAGCCCCAGCATTTT	CASSASPGRVGQPQHF
15	.	.	TRBV30	TRBJ2-7	TGTGCCTGGAGTGTACAGCTCAGGGCAACCTACGAGCAGTACTTC	CAWSVQLRATYEQYF
13	.	TRBD1	TRBV6-5	TRBJ1-2	TGTGCCAACAGTCACAGGGGTAACTATGGCTACACCTTC	CANSHRGNYGYTF
15	.	TRBD2	TRBV7-2	TRBJ2-2	TGTGCCAGCAGACAGCGGGAGACTCCGGCCGGGGAGCTGTTTTTT	CASRQRETPAGELFF